A single sample gave rise to the 14 T cell receptor beta chains below, sequenced in a study of blood T cell repertoires in COVID-19. Assay used: immunoSEQ multiplex PCR; TCRdb lists only in-frame clones, some missing. The sample includes under 500,000 clones, about 89% of them seen just once. Material for sequencing was peripheral blood. These receptors all stem from a woman aged 25 to 39 with acute or convalescent COVID-19.

The chain couples TRBV7-2 to TRBJ2-7; 11 positions agree with TRBD1. CDR3 length: 15 amino acids. Germline CDR1 SGHTA, CDR2 FQGNSA. The junction had 12 bases not matched to a gene; V was cut back by 5 bases and J by 9 bases. The chain's CDR3 is CASSRRTGGKFTQYF. The CDR3 nucleotides read TGTGCCAGCAGCAGGCGGACAGGGGGCAAATTCACGCAGTACTTC.

CDR3 loop: CASSPGTSRETQYF. The CDR3 DNA reads TGTGCCAGCAGCCCAGGGACTAGCAGAGAGACCCAGTACTTC. The chain joins TRBV7-3 to TRBJ2-5; 9 bases fit TRBD2. Germline CDR1 is SGHTA and CDR2 is FQGTGA. V was pared by 5 bases and J by 4 bases, with 5 bases of the junction left unmatched. The CDR3 loop spans 14 amino acids.

J is TRBJ1-3 and V is TRBV9; perhaps TRBD1 as D (6 bases). The V end lost 2 bases, the J end lost 1 base, and 10 bases lay between the germline ends. The CDR3 spans 15 residues. Germline assignment: CDR1 SGDLS and CDR2 YYNGEE. The chain's CDR3 is CASSVNQGSGNTIYF. DNA of the CDR3: TGTGCCAGCAGCGTGAACCAGGGGTCTGGAAACACCATATATTTT.

The chain has TRBV6-1 and TRBJ1-2; 9 bases are shared with TRBD1. J lost 1 base, V lost 0 bases, and 6 bases had no gene match. This CDR3 contains 17 residues. Germline CDR1 is MNHNS and CDR2 is SASEGT. CDR3: CASSEAGQGGLNYGYTF. The CDR3 nucleotides read TGTGCCAGCAGTGAAGCGGGACAGGGTGGCCTTAACTATGGCTACACCTTC.

The chain employs TRBV5-1 and TRBJ2-5; 10 bases agree with TRBD1. Germline V gene data show CDR1 as SGHRS and CDR2 as YFSETQ. The CDR3 runs to 15 residues. J lost 5 bases, V lost 0 bases, and 4 bases had no gene match. This CDR3 is CASSLAGQGRETQYF. The CDR3 region has the DNA TGCGCCAGCAGCTTGGCGGGACAGGGGCGGGAGACCCAGTACTTC.

This chain connects TRBV29-1 to TRBJ2-3; 8 bases agree with TRBD2. The CDR3 spans 14 residues. Germline V CDR1 and CDR2: SQVTM, ANQGSEA. V shed 5 bases and J 1 base; nucleotides not matched to a gene: 5. The CDR3 sequence: CSVRSGGGTDTQYF. CDR3 DNA sequence: TGCAGCGTTCGGTCCGGGGGGGGCACAGATACGCAGTATTTT.

The chain uses TRBV4-1 and TRBJ1-2; 10 nucleotides match TRBD1. CDR1 is MGHRA, CDR2 YSYEKL, per germline. This CDR3 comprises 14 residues. With V trimmed by 7 bases and J by 6 bases, 8 bases remained unmatched. CDR3 region: CASTRTGGQDGYTF. CDR3 sequence (DNA): TGCGCCAGCACCAGGACAGGGGGGCAGGATGGCTACACCTTC.

The CDR3 DNA sequence: TGTGCCAGCAGCCAAGACGACATCTACGAGCAGTACTTC. This encodes CASSQDDIYEQYF. The chain links TRBV4-2 to TRBJ2-7; D ambiguous. The CDR3 has 13 amino acids. Germline V gene data show CDR1 as LGHNA and CDR2 as YNFKEQ. Trimming removed 0 bases at V and 3 bases at J, with 6 bases between.

The chain recombines TRBV5-1 with TRBJ2-1; D perhaps matches TRBD2 (5 bases). The V gene's germline CDR1 is SGHRS and CDR2 YFSETQ. The CDR3 sequence is 14 residues long. Trimming left V 4 bases short and J 0 bases short, with 8 bases between. The CDR3, as DNA: TGCGCCAGCAGCGCGGGTCTCTCCTACAATGAGCAGTTCTTC. It yields the protein CASSAGLSYNEQFF.

The V and J genes are TRBV2 and TRBJ2-5; weak D call: TRBD2 (5 bases). The CDR3 spans 14 residues. Trimming stripped 3 bases from V and 2 bases from J, with 10 bases between. Germline CDR1 is SNHLY and CDR2 is FYNNEI. The CDR3 sequence: CASSDLRTQETQYF. The CDR3, as DNA: TGTGCCAGCAGTGATCTTAGGACTCAAGAGACCCAGTACTTC.

V usage is TRBV19 and J usage is TRBJ2-3; 10 nucleotides align to TRBD2. The germline CDR1 and CDR2 sequences are LNHDA and SQIVND (reference sequence). With V trimmed by 1 base and J by 3 bases, 4 bases remained unmatched. The CDR3 has 16 residues. CDR3 region: CASSIAPSGGTDTQYF. The CDR3 nucleotides are TGTGCCAGTAGTATAGCCCCTAGCGGGGGTACAGATACGCAGTATTTT. The complete variable domain, with remaining parts taken from reference TRBV19 and TRBJ2-3, reads DGGITQSPKYLFRKEGQNVTLSCEQNLNHDAMYWYRQDPGQGLRLIYYSQIVNDFQKGDIAEGYSVSREKKESFPLTVTSAQKNPTAFYLCASSIAPSGGTDTQYFGPGTRLTVL.

This chain joins TRBV28 and TRBJ1-6, with no clear D. Germline lookup yields CDR1 MDHEN and CDR2 SYDVKM. The CDR3 sequence is 12 residues long. V dropped 6 bases and J dropped 7 bases, with 7 bases sitting between them. CDR3 nucleotide sequence: TGTGCCAGCAGCCCCCTCAATTCACCCCTCCACTTT. Amino acids: CASSPLNSPLHF.

The chain uses TRBV6-2 or TRBV6-3 and TRBJ2-1, with D possibly being TRBD1 (5 bases). The germline gives CDR1 MNHEY, CDR2 SVGEGT. Trimming removed 2 bases from V and 4 bases from J, with 18 bases in between. The CDR3 covers 17 residues. CDR3 sequence (DNA): TGTGCCAGCAGTTACCCCCCCACAGGAAGTGTATACAATGAGCAGTTCTTC. This codes for CASSYPPTGSVYNEQFF.

J is TRBJ1-5 and V is TRBV28, with D possibly matching TRBD1 (5 bases). Per the germline V gene, CDR1 is MDHEN and CDR2 is SYDVKM. This CDR3 is 16 amino acids long. With 1 base removed from V and 3 bases from J, the gap between germline ends came to 13 bases. The CDR3 here is CASSLFSRDYNQPQHF. CDR3 coding DNA: TGTGCCAGCAGTTTATTTTCCAGGGACTACAATCAGCCCCAGCATTTT.